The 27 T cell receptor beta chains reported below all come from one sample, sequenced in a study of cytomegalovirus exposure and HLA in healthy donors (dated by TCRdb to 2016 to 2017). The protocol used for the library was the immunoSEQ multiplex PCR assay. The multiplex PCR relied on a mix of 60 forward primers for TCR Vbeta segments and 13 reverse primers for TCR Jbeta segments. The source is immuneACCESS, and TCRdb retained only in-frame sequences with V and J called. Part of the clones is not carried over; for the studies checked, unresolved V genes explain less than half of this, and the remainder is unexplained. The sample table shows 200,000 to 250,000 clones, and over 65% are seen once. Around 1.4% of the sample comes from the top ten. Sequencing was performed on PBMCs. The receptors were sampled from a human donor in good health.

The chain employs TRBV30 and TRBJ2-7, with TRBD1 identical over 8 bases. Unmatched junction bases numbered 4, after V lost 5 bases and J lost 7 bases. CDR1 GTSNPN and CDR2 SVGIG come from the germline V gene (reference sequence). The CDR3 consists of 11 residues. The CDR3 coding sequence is TGTGCCTGGGGACAGGGAGGTGAGCAGTACTTC. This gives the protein CAWGQGGEQYF.

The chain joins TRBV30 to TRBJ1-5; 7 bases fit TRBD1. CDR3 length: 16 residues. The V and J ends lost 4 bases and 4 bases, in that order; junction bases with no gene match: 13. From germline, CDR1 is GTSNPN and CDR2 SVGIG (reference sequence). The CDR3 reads CAWTQGRDRLNQPQHF. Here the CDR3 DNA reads TGTGCCTGGACCCAAGGTCGGGACAGACTAAATCAGCCCCAGCATTTT. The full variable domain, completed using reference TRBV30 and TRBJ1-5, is SQTIHQWPATLVQPVGSPLSLECTVEGTSNPNLYWYRQAAGRGLQLLFYSVGIGQISSEVPQNLSASRPQDRQFILSSKKLLLSDSGFYLCAWTQGRDRLNQPQHFGDGTRLSIL.

CDR3: CASSPDEAYEQYF. CDR3 nucleotides: TGTGCCAGCAGCCCTGACGAGGCGTACGAGCAGTACTTC. V usage is TRBV7-9 and J usage is TRBJ2-7; D not resolved. Looked up from germline, CDR1 is SEHNR and CDR2 is FQNEAQ (reference sequence). V was cut by 5 bases and J by 4 bases, with 12 bases left in between. The CDR3 is 13 residues long.

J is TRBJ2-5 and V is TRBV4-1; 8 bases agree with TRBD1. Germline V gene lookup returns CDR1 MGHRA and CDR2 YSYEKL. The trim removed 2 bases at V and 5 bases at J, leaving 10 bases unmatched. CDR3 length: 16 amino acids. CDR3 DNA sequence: TGCGCCAGCAGCCAATTCAGGGGGCGTGTTGGGGAGACCCAGTACTTC. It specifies CASSQFRGRVGETQYF.

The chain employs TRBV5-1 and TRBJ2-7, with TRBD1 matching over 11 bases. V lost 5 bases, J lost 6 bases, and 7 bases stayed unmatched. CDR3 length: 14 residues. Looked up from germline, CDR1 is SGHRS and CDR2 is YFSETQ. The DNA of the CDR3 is TGCGCCAGCAGTCCCGGGACAGGGGGTACCGAGCAGTACTTC. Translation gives CASSPGTGGTEQYF.

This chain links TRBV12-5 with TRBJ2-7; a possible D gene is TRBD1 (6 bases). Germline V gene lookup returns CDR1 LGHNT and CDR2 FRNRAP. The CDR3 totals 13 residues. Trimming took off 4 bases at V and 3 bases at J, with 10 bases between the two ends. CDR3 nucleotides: TGTGCTAGTGGTTCGGACAGTTTCTACGAGCAGTACTTC. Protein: CASGSDSFYEQYF.

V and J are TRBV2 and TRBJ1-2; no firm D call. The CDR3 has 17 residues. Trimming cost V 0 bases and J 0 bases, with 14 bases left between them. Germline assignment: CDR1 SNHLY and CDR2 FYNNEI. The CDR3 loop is CASSEAQVWGANYGYTF. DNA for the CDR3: TGTGCCAGCAGTGAAGCGCAGGTTTGGGGAGCTAACTATGGCTACACCTTC. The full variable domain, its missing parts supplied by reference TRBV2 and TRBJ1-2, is EPEVTQTPSHQVTQMGQEVILRCVPISNHLYFYWYRQILGQKVEFLVSFYNNEISEKSEIFDDQFSVERPDGSNFTLKIRSTKLEDSAMYFCASSEAQVWGANYGYTFGSGTRLTVV.

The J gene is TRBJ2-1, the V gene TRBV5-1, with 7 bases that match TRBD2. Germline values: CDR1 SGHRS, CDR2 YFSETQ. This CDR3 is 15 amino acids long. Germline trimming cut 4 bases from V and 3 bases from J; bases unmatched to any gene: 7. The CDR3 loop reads CASSPGLAVYNEQFF. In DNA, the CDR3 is TGCGCCAGCAGCCCCGGCCTAGCGGTCTACAATGAGCAGTTCTTC.

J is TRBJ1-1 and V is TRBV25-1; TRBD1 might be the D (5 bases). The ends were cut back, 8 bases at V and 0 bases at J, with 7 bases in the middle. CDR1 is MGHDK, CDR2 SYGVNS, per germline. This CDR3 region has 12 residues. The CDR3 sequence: CASDSLNTEAFF. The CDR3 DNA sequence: TGTGCCAGCGACAGTTTGAACACTGAAGCTTTCTTT.

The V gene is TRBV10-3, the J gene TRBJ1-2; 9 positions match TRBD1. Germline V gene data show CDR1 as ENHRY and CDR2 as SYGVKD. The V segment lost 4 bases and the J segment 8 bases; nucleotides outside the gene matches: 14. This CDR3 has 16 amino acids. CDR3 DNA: TGTGCCATCAGTGCTCGGGCCGGGACAGGGAACCAGGGCTACACCTTC. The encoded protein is CAISARAGTGNQGYTF.

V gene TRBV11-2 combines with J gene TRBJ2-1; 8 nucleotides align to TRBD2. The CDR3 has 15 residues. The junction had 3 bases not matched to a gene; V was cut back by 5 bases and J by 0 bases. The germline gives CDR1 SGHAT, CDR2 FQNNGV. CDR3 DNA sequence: TGTGCCAGCAGCACAAGCGGGAGCTCCTACAATGAGCAGTTCTTC. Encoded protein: CASSTSGSSYNEQFF.

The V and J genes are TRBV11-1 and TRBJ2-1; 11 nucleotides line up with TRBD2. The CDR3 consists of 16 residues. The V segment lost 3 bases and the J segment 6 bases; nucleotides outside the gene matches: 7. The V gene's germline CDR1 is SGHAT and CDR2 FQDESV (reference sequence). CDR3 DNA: TGTGCCAGCAGCTTGCTCGGGACTAGCGGAGGCAATGAGCAGTTCTTC. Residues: CASSLLGTSGGNEQFF.

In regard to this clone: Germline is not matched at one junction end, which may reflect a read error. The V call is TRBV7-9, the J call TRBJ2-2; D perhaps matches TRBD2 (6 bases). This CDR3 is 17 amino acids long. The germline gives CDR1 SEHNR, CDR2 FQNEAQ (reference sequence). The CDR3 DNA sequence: TGTTCCAGCAGCCCGGTCTTCGGGGGAGTTAGCGGCGGGGAGCTGTTTTTT. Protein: CSSSPVFGGVSGGELFF.

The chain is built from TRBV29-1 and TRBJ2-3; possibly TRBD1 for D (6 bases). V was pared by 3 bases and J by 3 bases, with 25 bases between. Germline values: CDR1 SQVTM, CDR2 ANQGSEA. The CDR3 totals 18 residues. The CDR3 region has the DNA TGCAGCGTTGAGGGGGCAGGATGGGGAACGGGTCAGACAGATACGCAGTATTTT. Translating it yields CSVEGAGWGTGQTDTQYF.

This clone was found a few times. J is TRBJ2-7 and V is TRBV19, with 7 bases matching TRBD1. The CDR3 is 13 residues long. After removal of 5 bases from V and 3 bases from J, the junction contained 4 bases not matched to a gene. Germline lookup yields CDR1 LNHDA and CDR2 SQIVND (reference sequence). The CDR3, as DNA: TGTGCCAGTAGTCCGGGACAGATCTACGAGCAGTACTTC. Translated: CASSPGQIYEQYF.

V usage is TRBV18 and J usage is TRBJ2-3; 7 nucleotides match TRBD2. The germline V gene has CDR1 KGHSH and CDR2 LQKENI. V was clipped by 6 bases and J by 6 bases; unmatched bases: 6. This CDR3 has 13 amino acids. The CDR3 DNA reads TGTGCCAGCTCCTCGACTAGCTCGGATACGCAGTATTTT. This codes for CASSSTSSDTQYF.

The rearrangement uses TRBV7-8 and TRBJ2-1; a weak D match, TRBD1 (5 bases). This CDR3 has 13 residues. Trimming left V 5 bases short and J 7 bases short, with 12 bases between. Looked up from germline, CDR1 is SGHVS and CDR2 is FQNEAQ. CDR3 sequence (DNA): TGTGCCAGCAGCCAACAGGTAGGGAATGAGCAGTTCTTC. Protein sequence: CASSQQVGNEQFF.

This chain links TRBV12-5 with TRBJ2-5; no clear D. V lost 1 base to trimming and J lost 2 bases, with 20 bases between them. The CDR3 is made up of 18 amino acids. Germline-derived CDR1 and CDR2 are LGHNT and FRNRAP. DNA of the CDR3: TGTGCTAGTGGTTTGGCTCAGTACAGTAAGGTCCAGCAAGAGACCCAGTACTTC. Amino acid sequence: CASGLAQYSKVQQETQYF. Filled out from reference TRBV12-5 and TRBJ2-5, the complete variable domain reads DARVTQTPRHKVTEMGQEVTMRCQPILGHNTVFWYRQTMMQGLELLAYFRNRAPLDDSGMPKDRFSAEMPDATLATLKIQPSEPRDSAVYFCASGLAQYSKVQQETQYFGPGTRLLVL.

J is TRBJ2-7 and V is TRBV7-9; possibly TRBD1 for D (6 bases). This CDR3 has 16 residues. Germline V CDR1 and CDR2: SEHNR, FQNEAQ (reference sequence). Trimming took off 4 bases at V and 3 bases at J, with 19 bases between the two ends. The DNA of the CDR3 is TGTGCCAGCAGCTCGACCCAGGGTGACAGGATCTACGAGCAGTACTTC. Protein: CASSSTQGDRIYEQYF.

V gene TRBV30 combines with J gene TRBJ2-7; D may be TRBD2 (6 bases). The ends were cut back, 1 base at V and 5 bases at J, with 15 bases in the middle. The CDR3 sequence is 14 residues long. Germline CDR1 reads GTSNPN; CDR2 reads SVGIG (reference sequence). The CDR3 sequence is CAWSGHRGRDEQYF. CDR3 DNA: TGTGCCTGGAGTGGTCACCGGGGGAGAGACGAGCAGTACTTC.

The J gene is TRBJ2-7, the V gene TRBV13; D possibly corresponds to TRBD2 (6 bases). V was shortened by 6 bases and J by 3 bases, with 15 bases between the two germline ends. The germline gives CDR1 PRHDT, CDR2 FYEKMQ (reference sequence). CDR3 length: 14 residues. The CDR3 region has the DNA TGTGCCAGCAGGGCTGTGGGACTCAACTACGAGCAGTACTTC. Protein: CASRAVGLNYEQYF.

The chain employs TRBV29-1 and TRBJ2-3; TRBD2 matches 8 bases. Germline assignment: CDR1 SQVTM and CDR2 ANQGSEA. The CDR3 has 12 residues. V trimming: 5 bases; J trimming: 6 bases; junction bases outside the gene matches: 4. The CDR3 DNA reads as TGCAGCGTTACTAGCGGTCCGGATACGCAGTATTTT. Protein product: CSVTSGPDTQYF.

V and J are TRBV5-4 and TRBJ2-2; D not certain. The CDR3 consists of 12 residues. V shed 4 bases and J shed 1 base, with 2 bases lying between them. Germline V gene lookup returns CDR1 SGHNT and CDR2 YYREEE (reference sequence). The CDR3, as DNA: TGTGCCAGCAGCCTGAACACCGGGGAGCTGTTTTTT. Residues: CASSLNTGELFF.

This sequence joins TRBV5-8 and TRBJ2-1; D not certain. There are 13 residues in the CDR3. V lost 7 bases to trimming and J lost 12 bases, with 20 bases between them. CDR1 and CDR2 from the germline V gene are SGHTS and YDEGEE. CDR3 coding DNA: TGTGCCAGCCAAAACCGGAAAACCGGCGGGCAGTTCTTC. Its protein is CASQNRKTGGQFF.

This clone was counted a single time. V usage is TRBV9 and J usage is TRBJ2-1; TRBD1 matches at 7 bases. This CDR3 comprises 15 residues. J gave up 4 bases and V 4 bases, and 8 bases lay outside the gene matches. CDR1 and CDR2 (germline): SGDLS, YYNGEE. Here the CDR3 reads CASSPTGTAYNEQFF. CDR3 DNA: TGTGCCAGCAGCCCGACCGGGACAGCGTACAATGAGCAGTTCTTC.

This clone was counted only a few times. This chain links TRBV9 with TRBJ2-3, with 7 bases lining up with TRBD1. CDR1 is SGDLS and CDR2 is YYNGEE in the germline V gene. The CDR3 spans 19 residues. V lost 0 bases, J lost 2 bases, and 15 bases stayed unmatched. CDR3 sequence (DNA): TGTGCCAGCAGCGTAGACGCCAGGACAGGTCAGGCCTACACAGATACGCAGTATTTT. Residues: CASSVDARTGQAYTDTQYF.

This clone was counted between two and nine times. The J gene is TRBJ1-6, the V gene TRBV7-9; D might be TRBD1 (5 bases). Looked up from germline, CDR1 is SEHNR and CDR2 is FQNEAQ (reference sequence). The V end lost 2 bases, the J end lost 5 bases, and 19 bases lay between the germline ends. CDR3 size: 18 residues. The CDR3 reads CASSLRPVAGLNNSPLHF. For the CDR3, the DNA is TGTGCCAGCAGCTTACGGCCCGTGGCAGGGCTTAATAATTCACCCCTCCACTTT.